A selection of T cell receptor beta chains follows, all from one sample in a study of CD8+CD57+ T cells in acquired aplastic anemia. Using its own MiXCR run on the reads, TCRdb lists one record per CDR3 protein. The data hold some 150,000 distinct CDR3 sequences, with 71% observed a single time. Sequenced material: sorted CD4+, CD8+, or CD8+CD57+ T cells (not recorded which) from PBMCs. These receptors were obtained from a human donor with aplastic anemia. CDR3s include the opening cysteine and the closing phenylalanine or tryptophan. A D gene is named only where the DNA matches it firmly. Size values are once, few and many counts, or a class for expanded clones, and some rows have none.

D	J	V	size	CDR3	DNA
.	TRBJ2-1	TRBV7-2	few	CASSFIENEQFF	TGTGCCAGCAGTTTCATAGAGAATGAGCAGTTCTTC
TRBD2	TRBJ2-1	TRBV29-1	.	CSVEGLADPGALF	TGCAGCGTCGAGGGACTAGCGGACCCCGGGGCGCTCTTC
.	TRBJ2-3	TRBV5-1	.	CASSFLDTQYF	TGCGCCAGCAGCTTTCTAGATACGCAGTATTTT
TRBD1	TRBJ1-1	TRBV19	.	CASSIQLGTGQEAFF	TGTGCCAGTAGTATCCAACTAGGGACAGGGCAAGAAGCTTTCTTT
.	TRBJ2-3	TRBV12-3/TRBV12-4	.	CASNIFTDTQYF	TGTGCCAGCAACATATTCACAGATACGCAGTATTTT
TRBD2	TRBJ2-1	TRBV10-3	.	CAISEFFGGYDEQFF	TGTGCCATCAGTGAGTTTTTCGGGGGGTACGATGAGCAGTTCTTC
.	TRBJ2-7	TRBV2	few	CASSDPRSYEQYF	TGTGCCAGCAGTGACCCGAGATCCTACGAGCAGTACTTC
.	TRBJ2-3	TRBV7-7	few	CASSLSPSSTDTQYF	TGTGCCAGCAGCTTAAGCCCGTCTAGCACAGATACGCAGTATTTT
TRBD1	TRBJ2-2	TRBV6-4	.	CAIFEDRAGELFF	TGTGCCATCTTCGAGGACAGGGCCGGGGAGCTGTTTTTT
.	TRBJ2-7	TRBV20-1	few	CSAFSGERESYEQYF	TGCAGTGCTTTCTCAGGGGAGCGGGAATCCTACGAGCAGTACTTC
.	TRBJ2-3	TRBV6-2/TRBV6-3	.	CASTYRDTSTDTQCF	TGTGCCAGCACCTACAGGGACACTAGCACAGATACGCAGTGTTTT
TRBD1	TRBJ1-1	TRBV12-3/TRBV12-4	once	CASSLATGAGTEAFF	TGTGCCAGCAGTTTAGCGACAGGGGCGGGAACTGAAGCTTTCTTT
.	TRBJ2-5	TRBV20-1	many	CSARALTALQETQYF	TGCAGTGCTAGAGCGTTGACAGCACTCCAAGAGACCCAGTACTTC
.	TRBJ2-7	TRBV20-1	.	CSARAAYEQYF	TGCAGTGCTAGAGCGGCTTACGAGCAGTACTTC
.	TRBJ1-5	TRBV6-5	.	CASGRNQPQHF	TGTGCCAGCGGACGTAATCAGCCCCAGCATTTT
TRBD2	TRBJ2-1	TRBV19	.	CASSRTSGGAYNEQFF	TGTGCCAGTAGTAGGACTAGCGGTGGAGCATACAATGAGCAGTTCTTC
.	TRBJ2-7	TRBV19	few	CASLEKGLGRNEQYF	TGTGCCAGTCTGGAGAAGGGTCTTGGAAGGAACGAGCAGTACTTC
.	TRBJ2-5	TRBV10-2	many	CASSEWGPTWETQYF	TGCGCCAGCAGTGAGTGGGGGCCGACCTGGGAGACCCAGTACTTC
.	TRBJ1-4	TRBV10-3	.	CAISTERDEKLFF	TGTGCCATCAGCACCGAACGGGATGAAAAACTGTTTTTT
.	TRBJ1-6	TRBV14	few	CASSQGGKRSPLHF	TGTGCCAGCAGCCAAGGGGGGAAGCGGTCACCCCTCCACTTT
TRBD1	TRBJ2-5	TRBV19	once	CASSTRQGAVGKETQYF	TGTGCCAGTAGTACGCGACAGGGGGCTGTGGGGAAAGAGACCCAGTACTTC
TRBD2	TRBJ2-1	TRBV20-1	.	CSAQSQRGSNEQFF	TGCAGTGCCCAGTCCCAGCGGGGCAGCAATGAGCAGTTCTTC
TRBD1	TRBJ1-2	TRBV2	.	CSVGQGNNYGYTF	TGCAGTGTGGGACAGGGGAATAACTATGGCTACACCTTC
TRBD1	TRBJ2-7	TRBV6-5	few	CASSYRDRDEQYF	TGTGCCAGCAGTTACCGGGACAGGGACGAGCAGTACTTC
.	TRBJ1-1	TRBV19	many	CASSIWPPMNTEAFF	TGTGCCAGTAGTATCTGGCCTCCCATGAACACTGAAGCTTTCTTT
.	TRBJ1-1	TRBV19	many	CASSINAVMNTEAFF	TGTGCCAGTAGTATAAATGCTGTCATGAACACTGAAGCTTTCTTT
.	TRBJ2-5	TRBV12-5	.	CASGFPDSQETQHF	TGTGCTAGTGGTTTTCCGGACAGCCAAGAGACCCAGCACTTC
TRBD2	TRBJ2-1	TRBV4-1	once	CASSQDREASEQFF	TGCGCCAGCAGCCAAGATCGGGAGGCCAGCGAGCAGTTCTTC